One sample yielded the 21 T cell receptor beta chains listed below, sequenced in a study of blood T cell repertoires in COVID-19. Sequenced by immunoSEQ multiplex PCR; TCRdb stores in-frame clones only, minus some. The sample includes about 270,000 clones, around 89% of them seen just once. The sequenced sample was PBMCs or T cells enriched from blood (not recorded which). The receptor source for this set is a woman in her twenties or thirties with acute COVID-19.

The CDR3 coding sequence is TGTGCCAGTAGTATAGGAACGGGAGGGTCTCGGGAGCTGTTTTTT. Its translation is CASSIGTGGSRELFF. The rearrangement links TRBV19 to TRBJ2-2; 8 positions agree with TRBD2. Germline V lookup: CDR1 LNHDA, CDR2 SQIVND (reference sequence). V shed 1 base and J 9 bases; nucleotides not matched to a gene: 7. The CDR3 length is 15 residues. Using reference TRBV19 and TRBJ2-2 for the parts outside the CDR3, the full variable domain is DGGITQSPKYLFRKEGQNVTLSCEQNLNHDAMYWYRQDPGQGLRLIYYSQIVNDFQKGDIAEGYSVSREKKESFPLTVTSAQKNPTAFYLCASSIGTGGSRELFFGEGSRLTVL.

The V gene is TRBV6-7, the J gene TRBJ1-3; D might be TRBD1 (5 bases). TRBV6-7 qualifies as an ORF whose function is uncertain. The CDR3 is 16 amino acids. Trimming stripped 7 bases from V and 0 bases from J, with 16 bases between. The CDR3 nucleotides read TGTGCCAGCAAGGTTACAGGACCTTGCTCTGGAAACACCATATATTTT. Translating gives CASKVTGPCSGNTIYF.

The chain has TRBV18 and TRBJ2-2, with D possibly TRBD1 on 6 matching bases. From germline, CDR1 is KGHSH and CDR2 LQKENI. This CDR3 spans 15 amino acids. The V and J ends lost 6 bases and 5 bases respectively, with 16 bases between them. CDR3 in amino acids: CASSDQGSQTGELFF. The CDR3 coding sequence is TGTGCCAGCTCCGACCAGGGGAGTCAGACCGGGGAGCTGTTTTTT.

This clone was found once. The CDR3 nucleotides read TGTGCCAGCTACATAGCGGTCGGCTCCTACAATGAGCAGTTCTTC. It specifies CASYIAVGSYNEQFF. The rearrangement links TRBV27 to TRBJ2-1; maybe TRBD2 (6 bases). This CDR3 is built from 15 residues. CDR1 is MNHEY, CDR2 SMNVEV, per germline (reference sequence). The V and J ends lost 8 bases and 0 bases respectively, with 14 bases between them.

This clone was seen once. This rearrangement joins TRBV27 to TRBJ1-1; possibly TRBD1 for D (6 bases). The CDR3 spans 14 residues. The ends were cut back, 5 bases at V and 3 bases at J, with 13 bases in the middle. The germline gives CDR1 MNHEY, CDR2 SMNVEV (reference sequence). The CDR3 region has the DNA TGTGCCAGCAGTATATATACAGGGTACACTGAAGCTTTCTTT. This encodes CASSIYTGYTEAFF.

The V call is TRBV30, the J call TRBJ2-7; TRBD1 matches at 10 bases. The CDR3 extends over 15 amino acids. Germline V gives CDR1 GTSNPN, CDR2 SVGIG (reference sequence). The V and J ends lost 2 bases and 6 bases, in that order; junction bases with no gene match: 10. CDR3 DNA: TGTGCCTGGAGTTTAAGCCCGGGACAGGGGCCCGAGCAGTACTTC. It specifies CAWSLSPGQGPEQYF. The variable domain in full, completed from reference TRBV30 and TRBJ2-7, reads SQTIHQWPATLVQPVGSPLSLECTVEGTSNPNLYWYRQAAGRGLQLLFYSVGIGQISSEVPQNLSASRPQDRQFILSSKKLLLSDSGFYLCAWSLSPGQGPEQYFGPGTRLTVT.

The J gene is TRBJ2-3, the V gene TRBV19; 10 nucleotides match TRBD1. V was clipped by 4 bases and J by 0 bases; unmatched bases: 4. CDR3 size: 16 residues. Looked up from germline, CDR1 is LNHDA and CDR2 is SQIVND (reference sequence). CDR3 protein: CASSTGTGVSTDTQYF. In DNA, the CDR3 is TGTGCCAGTAGTACCGGGACAGGGGTAAGCACAGATACGCAGTATTTT.

This clone was counted a single time. The V gene is TRBV6-4, the J gene TRBJ1-1; a weak D match, TRBD1 (5 bases). The length of the CDR3 is 15 residues. Germline values: CDR1 MRHNA, CDR2 SNTAGT. V shed 0 bases and J shed 6 bases, with 14 bases lying between them. The CDR3 is CASSDSYRSGAEAFF. For the CDR3, the DNA is TGTGCCAGCAGTGACTCGTACAGGTCTGGCGCTGAAGCTTTCTTT.

The rearrangement joins TRBV4-1 to TRBJ2-1; 8 nucleotides align to TRBD1. The trim removed 5 bases at V and 4 bases at J, leaving 7 bases unmatched. Germline loops: CDR1 MGHRA, CDR2 YSYEKL. CDR3 size: 15 residues. This chain's CDR3 is CASSSETGVYNEQFF. The CDR3 DNA follows: TGCGCCAGCAGCTCCGAGACAGGGGTTTACAATGAGCAGTTCTTC.

The chain links TRBV10-3 to TRBJ2-7, with D tentatively TRBD1 (5 bases). V lost 2 bases and J 4 bases, leaving 18 bases between the germline ends. Germline assignment: CDR1 ENHRY and CDR2 SYGVKD. CDR3 length equals 16 residues. The CDR3 is CAISEGQTGPQYEQYF. For the CDR3, the DNA is TGTGCCATCAGTGAGGGCCAAACAGGACCCCAATACGAGCAGTACTTC.

This chain uses TRBV28 with TRBJ2-3; a possible D gene is TRBD2 (6 bases). The length of the CDR3 is 14 residues. Germline V gene sequence: CDR1 MDHEN, CDR2 SYDVKM. V dropped 5 bases and J dropped 1 base, with 10 bases sitting between them. This CDR3 is CASSPSGGTDTQYF. For the CDR3, the DNA is TGTGCCAGCAGTCCGTCGGGGGGCACAGATACGCAGTATTTT.

V usage is TRBV11-2 and J usage is TRBJ2-2; 8 positions match TRBD2. Trimming cost V 4 bases and J 4 bases; bases outside gene matches: 5. This CDR3 comprises 15 residues. Germline V gene lookup returns CDR1 SGHAT and CDR2 FQNNGV. In DNA, the CDR3 is TGTGCCAGCAGCTCGTCCGGGACTAGCACCGGGGAGCTGTTTTTT. Translating it yields CASSSSGTSTGELFF.

The chain links TRBV10-3 to TRBJ1-2; D may be TRBD1 (6 bases). Between the trimmed V and J ends, which lost 8 bases and 4 bases, there was a span of 20 bases. CDR1 is ENHRY, CDR2 SYGVKD, per germline. There are 15 residues in the CDR3. CDR3 loop: CAIFSTGLTSYGYTF. As DNA, the CDR3 is TGTGCCATCTTTAGCACAGGGCTCACCAGCTATGGCTACACCTTC.

This clone was seen only once. This chain links TRBV7-2 with TRBJ2-3; 12 positions match TRBD2. Per germline, CDR1 SGHTA and CDR2 FQGNSA. Trimming took 1 base from V and 0 from J; bases not matched to a gene: 2. The CDR3 loop spans 17 amino acids. The CDR3 here is CASSLGGTSGSTDTQYF. The CDR3 region has the DNA TGTGCCAGCAGCTTAGGGGGGACTAGCGGGAGCACAGATACGCAGTATTTT.

The count of this clone is one. The gene calls are TRBV6-4 and TRBJ1-2, with D uncertain. The germline V gene has CDR1 MRHNA and CDR2 SNTAGT. V lost 4 bases to trimming and J lost 8 bases, with 17 bases between them. CDR3 size: 14 residues. CDR3 DNA sequence: TGTGCCAGCAGTGCTCAGACTGCAGGAGGAGGCTACACCTTC. Its protein is CASSAQTAGGGYTF.

This rearrangement joins TRBV27 to TRBJ1-2; no reliable D call. The CDR3 contains 16 residues. Germline-derived CDR1 and CDR2 are MNHEY and SMNVEV (reference sequence). Trimming cost V 4 bases and J 0 bases, with 15 bases left between them. CDR3 in amino acids: CASSSDSARTNYGYTF. In nucleotides, the CDR3 is TGTGCCAGCAGTTCGGACTCCGCTCGAACTAACTATGGCTACACCTTC.

The chain has TRBV5-1 and TRBJ2-7; 8 bases agree with TRBD2. This CDR3 has 14 amino acids. V lost 4 bases and J lost 2; bases outside the gene matches: 5. Germline V CDR1 and CDR2: SGHRS, YFSETQ. CDR3 region: CASSDTGRAYEQYF. The CDR3 DNA follows: TGCGCCAGCAGCGACACCGGGAGGGCCTACGAGCAGTACTTC.

This clone was observed once. At the DNA level, this CDR3 is encoded by other sequences in the same sample as well. This chain connects TRBV4-2 to TRBJ2-7; maybe TRBD1 (6 bases). V was trimmed by 0 bases and J by 0 bases, leaving 9 bases between them. Germline V CDR1 and CDR2: LGHNA, YNFKEQ. CDR3 length: 15 amino acids. This chain's CDR3 is CASSQEQGSSYEQYF. The DNA of the CDR3 is TGTGCCAGCAGCCAAGAGCAGGGGAGCTCCTACGAGCAGTACTTC.

This CDR3 reads CAIGGLADPMNTGELFF. CDR3 nucleotides: TGTGCCATCGGGGGACTAGCGGATCCGATGAACACCGGGGAGCTGTTTTTT. This chain uses TRBV10-3 with TRBJ2-2; 11 bases agree with TRBD2. The CDR3 is made up of 17 amino acids. The V segment lost 8 bases and the J segment 1 base; nucleotides outside the gene matches: 9. Germline assignment: CDR1 ENHRY and CDR2 SYGVKD.

The genes are TRBV7-9 and TRBJ2-7; D possibly corresponds to TRBD1 (5 bases). The germline gives CDR1 SEHNR, CDR2 FQNEAQ (reference sequence). This CDR3 region has 14 residues. V dropped 5 bases and J dropped 1 base, with 12 bases sitting between them. The DNA for the CDR3 is TGTGCCAGCAGCCTAGACAGTTTTTCCTACGAGCAGTACTTC. Translation: CASSLDSFSYEQYF.

The CDR3 DNA sequence: TGTGCCAGTAGTATAGATCTTCGGAGCTCCTACGAGCAGTACTTC. It encodes CASSIDLRSSYEQYF. The chain carries TRBV19 and TRBJ2-7; D remains ambiguous. The CDR3 covers 15 residues. Germline V gene sequence: CDR1 LNHDA, CDR2 SQIVND (reference sequence). V was clipped by 0 bases and J by 0 bases, with 9 bases between them.